A selection of T cell receptor beta chains follows, all from one sample in a study of blood T cell repertoires in COVID-19. Measured with immunoSEQ multiplex PCR; TCRdb has only the in-frame clones, and not every one. The table records about 250,000 clones, 75% to 90% of them present only once. The sequenced sample consisted of PBMCs or T cells enriched from blood (not recorded which). These receptors came from a woman in her late teens or twenties who had recovered from COVID-19. Each CDR3 is given with its conserved first and last residue. Fields, in order: clone size, V gene, D gene, J gene, CDR3 DNA, CDR3 protein. The D gene is left open where the match is weak. Clone size appears in some rows only: once, few, many, or a class for an expanded clone.

>NA|TRBV7-6|NA|TRBJ2-2
TGTGCCAGCAGCTCAGGACAGCTCACGCTCGGGGAGCTGTTTTTT
CASSSGQLTLGELFF
>few|TRBV5-5|NA|TRBJ1-5
TGTGCCAGCAGCTTGACAGACGAGTATAGCAATCAGCCCCAGCATTTT
CASSLTDEYSNQPQHF
>NA|TRBV12-3/TRBV12-4|NA|TRBJ1-1
TGTGCCAGCTGCCCTGAAGGGGGCACTGAAGCTTTCTTT
CASCPEGGTEAFF
>NA|TRBV6-5|NA|TRBJ1-1
TGTGCCAGCAGTTACTCCCGGGGAGGTGGGACTGAAGCTTTCTTT
CASSYSRGGGTEAFF
>NA|TRBV10-2|NA|TRBJ2-7
TGCGCCAGCAGGGGCCCTACCTACGAGCAGTACTTC
CASRGPTYEQYF
>NA|TRBV5-4|TRBD2|TRBJ2-5
TGTGCCAGCAGCTCACTAGCGGGGTTAGAGACCCAGTACTTC
CASSSLAGLETQYF
>NA|TRBV11-1|NA|TRBJ2-2
TGTGCCAGCAGCTCCTACAGGGACGGGGAGCTGTTTTTT
CASSSYRDGELFF
>once|TRBV7-9|TRBD1|TRBJ2-7
TGTGCCAGCAGCTTAGTGGGACAGCAATCCTACGAGCAGTACTTC
CASSLVGQQSYEQYF
>NA|TRBV7-9|NA|TRBJ1-3
TGTGCCAGCAGCTTCAACAGGGACGCTGGAAACACCATATATTTT
CASSFNRDAGNTIYF
>NA|TRBV6-4|NA|TRBJ1-5
TGTGCCAGCAGTGCTTTCCAGGGCCAGCATTTT
CASSAFQGQHF
>NA|TRBV18|TRBD2|TRBJ2-3
TGTGCCAGCTCACTTGGACTAGCGGGCACAGATACGCAGTATTTT
CASSLGLAGTDTQYF
>NA|TRBV11-2|TRBD2|TRBJ2-7
TGTGCCAGCCCCCCGGAGCGGGGGGACCGCCTTTTCTTCTACGAGCAGTACTTC
CASPPERGDRLFFYEQYF
>NA|TRBV5-5|NA|TRBJ1-1
TGTGCCAGCAGCTTGCTCCAGCGGGTTGGAGAGGGTATTGAAGCTTTCTTT
CASSLLQRVGEGIEAFF
>NA|TRBV28|NA|TRBJ1-2
TGTGCCAGCAGTTTGGGGGGAGGGGGCTACACCTTC
CASSLGGGGYTF
>once|TRBV19|TRBD1|TRBJ1-2
TGTGCCAGTAGTATATCCGCCAGGGGGGACTATGGCTACACCTTC
CASSISARGDYGYTF
>NA|TRBV7-9|NA|TRBJ2-3
TGTGCCAGCAGGTATTCCCCTTCAGATACGCAGTATTTT
CASRYSPSDTQYF
>NA|TRBV19|TRBD1|TRBJ1-1
TGTGCCAGTAGGGACAGGGGGAGGATTGAAGCTTTCTTT
CASRDRGRIEAFF
>NA|TRBV11-2|NA|TRBJ1-2
TGTGCCAGCAGCCCTGACAGTAATTATGGCTACACCTTC
CASSPDSNYGYTF
>NA|TRBV7-2|NA|TRBJ2-1
TGTGCCAGCAGTCCCGGGACTGGCTACAATGAGCAGTTCTTC
CASSPGTGYNEQFF
>few|TRBV30|TRBD1|TRBJ1-5
TGTGCCTGGGCAGACAGGGAAAATCAGCCCCAGCATTTT
CAWADRENQPQHF
>NA|TRBV6-5|TRBD1|TRBJ1-5
TGTGCCAGCAGCGCTACAGGGGGCGCCAATCAGCCCCAGCATTTT
CASSATGGANQPQHF
>NA|TRBV5-8|NA|TRBJ1-2
TGTGCCAGCAGCTTACAGGGTTACGACTATGGCTACACCTTC
CASSLQGYDYGYTF